One and the same sample provided the 22 T cell receptor beta chains below, sequenced in a study of T cell repertoires in cytomegalovirus infection (dated by TCRdb to between 2018 and 2021). These receptors' targets are unknown. Instrument used: Illumina HiSeq 1500. TCRdb took the public reads, trimmed them with fastp at Q25, ran MiXCR for clone calling and kept in-frame beta chains. Identical CDR3 proteins give one entry, which carries the most common genes and DNA. Within this sample are around 750,000 distinct CDR3 sequences, with about 33% of them counted one time only. Around 12% of the sample comes from the top ten. Interpreted using the paper, the treatment or condition label stands for: in vitro stimulation with specific CMV peptide epitopes to enrich CMV-specific T cells. The sequencing here drew on cultured CD8+ T cells from PBMCs, taken from culture after CMV antigen stimulation. Receptors originate from a human donor in good health (CMV status not recorded). Some clones in this sample may be carry-over from other donors' samples.

This clonotype was recorded a few times. This chain connects TRBV10-3 to TRBJ2-2, with D tentatively TRBD1 (6 bases). V gave up 6 bases and J gave up 1 base, with 9 bases separating them. The germline CDR1 and CDR2 sequences are ENHRY and SYGVKD. This CDR3 has 14 residues. The CDR3 bases are TGTGCCATCAGGAGGGGACAGAACACCGGGGAGCTGTTTTTT. Translation: CAIRRGQNTGELFF.

This clonotype has ten or more counts. This sequence joins TRBV7-2 and TRBJ1-2; D possibly corresponds to TRBD1 (6 bases). The CDR3 loop spans 15 amino acids. Looked up from germline, CDR1 is SGHTA and CDR2 is FQGNSA. V shed 6 bases and J shed 3 bases, with 17 bases lying between them. This CDR3 reads CASREGTGMDYGYTF. CDR3 DNA sequence: TGTGCCAGCAGAGAAGGAACAGGGATGGACTATGGCTACACCTTC.

The rearrangement uses TRBV2 and TRBJ2-3, with 8 bases aligning to TRBD1. The CDR3 sequence is 18 residues long. The germline V gene encodes CDR1 SNHLY and CDR2 FYNNEI. J lost 0 bases, V lost 7 bases, and 15 bases had no gene match. The CDR3 DNA is TGTGCCAGCATTAGTATAACCCGGACAGGGACTAGCACAGATACGCAGTATTTT. Protein product: CASISITRTGTSTDTQYF.

This clonotype has more than one count but fewer than ten. This chain connects TRBV7-8 to TRBJ2-7, with a weak D call TRBD2 (5 bases). This CDR3 has 14 amino acids. The V end was cut by 7 bases, the J end by 6 bases, with 19 bases between. Germline V gene lookup returns CDR1 SGHVS and CDR2 FQNEAQ. The CDR3: CASTSGVGSTEQYF. In DNA, the CDR3 is TGTGCCAGCACCTCCGGGGTAGGTTCGACCGAGCAGTACTTC.

This clonotype was counted once. The gene calls are TRBV29-1 and TRBJ1-2; D remains unclear. V lost 6 bases to trimming and J lost 4 bases, with 12 bases between them. Germline-derived CDR1 and CDR2 are SQVTM and ANQGSEA. The CDR3 covers 12 residues. DNA for the CDR3: TGCAGCGTGGAGGGTCGGAGCTATGGCTACACCTTC. The encoded protein is CSVEGRSYGYTF.

In regard to this clonotype: This may be a read error, as it is one base from a much larger clone. The chain has TRBV7-2 and TRBJ1-4; a weak D match, TRBD1 (5 bases). The CDR3 is 15 amino acids. Germline CDR1 and CDR2: SGHTA and FQGNSA. This CDR3 reads CVSSPLGGRNEKLFF. The CDR3, as DNA: TGTGTCAGCAGCCCTCTCGGGGGGAGAAATGAAAAACTGTTTTTT.

The chain employs TRBV6-1 and TRBJ2-3, with 9 bases aligning to TRBD1. J was trimmed by 0 bases and V by 3 bases; bases with no gene match: 4. The CDR3 loop spans 16 amino acids. Germline CDR1 reads MNHNS; CDR2 reads SASEGT. The CDR3 spells CASSDWDRASTDTQYF. The CDR3 DNA follows: TGTGCCAGCAGTGATTGGGACAGGGCTAGCACAGATACGCAGTATTTT.

The chain recombines TRBV7-8 with TRBJ1-2; D ambiguous. This CDR3 has 14 residues. CDR1 is SGHVS and CDR2 is FQNEAQ in the germline V gene. With 0 bases removed from V and 0 bases from J, the gap between germline ends came to 5 bases. The CDR3 spells CASSLASPNYGYTF. The CDR3 DNA sequence: TGTGCCAGCAGCTTAGCGAGCCCTAACTATGGCTACACCTTC.

This clonotype was recorded a few times. The chain joins TRBV6-2 or TRBV6-3 to TRBJ1-1; no firm D call. The V gene's germline CDR1 is MNHEY and CDR2 SVGEGT. V was pared by 7 bases and J by 7 bases, with 16 bases between. The CDR3 is 13 amino acids. DNA of the CDR3: TGTGCCAGCACCGGGTCGGACGGGCGTGAAGCTTTCTTT. Residues: CASTGSDGREAFF.

V usage is TRBV29-1 and J usage is TRBJ1-2; D is uncertain. The germline V gene encodes CDR1 SQVTM and CDR2 ANQGSEA. V was trimmed by 7 bases and J by 2 bases, leaving 8 bases between them. The CDR3 runs to 11 residues. The chain's CDR3 is CSGIINYGYTF. CDR3 sequence (DNA): TGCAGCGGGATTATAAACTATGGCTACACCTTC.

This clonotype was recorded only once. This could be a read error, since a much larger clone is one nucleotide away. The rearrangement joins TRBV7-2 to TRBJ2-1; no clear D gene. The germline V gene has CDR1 SGHTA and CDR2 FQGNSA. This CDR3 is 14 amino acids long. Trimming removed 0 bases from V and 6 bases from J, with 9 bases in between. CDR3 DNA sequence: TGTGCCAGCAGCTTAGCCCCGGGTTGCAATGAGCAGTTCTTC. The encoded protein is CASSLAPGCNEQFF. Together with reference TRBV7-2 and TRBJ2-1, the CDR3 gives the full variable domain: GAGVSQSPSNKVTEKGKDVELRCDPISGHTALYWYRQSLGQGLEFLIYFQGNSAPDKSGLPSDRFSAERTGGSVSTLTIQRTQQEDSAVYLCASSLAPGCNEQFFGPGTRLTVL.

This clonotype was counted a few times. The chain combines TRBV7-6 with TRBJ1-5; 8 bases match TRBD1. With 5 bases clipped from V and 7 bases from J, the junction kept 7 bases outside the gene matches. CDR3 length: 14 residues. CDR1 is SGHVS, CDR2 FNYEAQ, per germline. CDR3 nucleotides: TGTGCCAGCAGCCCAGGGGGCGCGGTCCAGCCCCAGCATTTT. It yields the protein CASSPGGAVQPQHF.

Written as DNA, the CDR3 is TGTGCCAGCTCACCGGGGGGAGACTCCTACAATGAGCAGTTCTTC. Translated: CASSPGGDSYNEQFF. J is TRBJ2-1 and V is TRBV18; D is possibly TRBD2 (6 bases). This CDR3 comprises 15 residues. CDR1 and CDR2 (germline): KGHSH, LQKENI. V was pared by 3 bases and J by 0 bases, with 9 bases between.

The gene calls are TRBV10-3 and TRBJ2-7; TRBD1 matches 7 bases. CDR1 is ENHRY and CDR2 is SYGVKD in the germline V gene. Germline trimming cut 4 bases from V and 3 bases from J; bases unmatched to any gene: 3. This CDR3 is 13 amino acids long. CDR3 bases: TGTGCCATCAGTGTTGACAGGGTCTACGAGCAGTACGTC. Residues: CAISVDRVYEQYV.

This clonotype has only a few counts. The chain uses TRBV7-6 and TRBJ2-2; TRBD2 matches at 12 bases. V gave up 2 bases and J gave up 4 bases; unmatched junction bases: 2. This CDR3 spans 16 amino acids. The V gene's germline CDR1 is SGHVS and CDR2 FNYEAQ. The CDR3, as DNA: TGTGCCAGCAGCTTACTAGCGGGGGGGATCACCGGGGAGCTGTTTTTT. Amino acids: CASSLLAGGITGELFF.

This chain links TRBV20-1 with TRBJ2-7; no reliable D call. This CDR3 region has 13 residues. V was trimmed by 1 base and J by 2 bases, leaving 9 bases between them. Germline V lookup: CDR1 DFQATT, CDR2 SNEGSKA (reference sequence). CDR3 residues: CSARVQGTYEQYV. The CDR3 DNA is TGCAGTGCTAGAGTCCAAGGCACCTACGAGCAGTACGTC.

This chain joins TRBV27 and TRBJ1-2, with 12 bases matching TRBD1. The germline gives CDR1 MNHEY, CDR2 SMNVEV (reference sequence). The CDR3 runs to 14 residues. J lost 8 bases, V lost 5 bases, and 6 bases had no gene match. CDR3 region: CASSLRDRGQGYTF. CDR3 sequence (DNA): TGTGCCAGCAGTCTACGGGACAGGGGGCAAGGCTACACCTTC.

In its sample, this clonotype was seen a few times. The V call is TRBV4-1, the J call TRBJ2-1, with TRBD2 matching 10 bases. The CDR3 loop spans 17 amino acids. Trimming at V came to 1 base and at J to 1 base, leaving 4 bases not matched to a gene. The germline V gene has CDR1 MGHRA and CDR2 YSYEKL. This CDR3 reads CASSQVSLAGSYNEQFF. CDR3 DNA: TGCGCCAGCAGCCAAGTCTCACTAGCGGGGTCCTACAATGAGCAGTTCTTC.

The chain employs TRBV12-3 or TRBV12-4 and TRBJ2-7; tentative D call: TRBD2 (5 bases). This CDR3 is 12 amino acids long. The V end was cut by 3 bases, the J end by 6 bases, with 9 bases between. CDR3 loop: CASSFGLLEQYF. CDR3 bases: TGTGCCAGCAGTTTTGGACTGCTCGAGCAGTACTTC.

The chain joins TRBV6-2 or TRBV6-3 to TRBJ1-1; no clear D gene. The germline gives CDR1 MNHEY, CDR2 SVGEGT. The CDR3 is 11 amino acids. Trimming shortened V by 2 bases and J by 6 bases, and 4 bases separated the two germline ends. Here the CDR3 DNA reads TGTGCCAGCAGTTACATCGCTGAAGCTTTCTTT. This codes for CASSYIAEAFF.

The chain combines TRBV29-1 with TRBJ2-4; 7 bases line up with TRBD1. V was clipped by 1 base and J by 8 bases; unmatched bases: 8. CDR1 and CDR2 from the germline V gene are SQVTM and ANQGSEA. This CDR3 is 14 amino acids long. CDR3 sequence reads: CSVEGPGGSDIQYF. For the CDR3, the DNA is TGCAGCGTTGAAGGCCCAGGGGGATCGGACATTCAGTACTTC.

This clonotype was detected many times. This chain links TRBV7-8 with TRBJ2-3; 7 bases match TRBD2. With 5 bases clipped from V and 2 bases from J, the junction kept 13 bases outside the gene matches. CDR3 size: 17 residues. Germline V gives CDR1 SGHVS, CDR2 FQNEAQ. The CDR3 is CASSLPTASGHTDTQYF. For the CDR3, the DNA is TGTGCCAGCAGCCTTCCCACGGCTAGCGGACACACAGATACGCAGTATTTT. The whole variable domain, remainder taken from reference TRBV7-8 and TRBJ2-3, is GAGVSQSPRYKVAKRGQDVALRCDPISGHVSLFWYQQALGQGPEFLTYFQNEAQLDKSGLPSDRFFAERPEGSVSTLKIQRTQQEDSAVYLCASSLPTASGHTDTQYFGPGTRLTVL.